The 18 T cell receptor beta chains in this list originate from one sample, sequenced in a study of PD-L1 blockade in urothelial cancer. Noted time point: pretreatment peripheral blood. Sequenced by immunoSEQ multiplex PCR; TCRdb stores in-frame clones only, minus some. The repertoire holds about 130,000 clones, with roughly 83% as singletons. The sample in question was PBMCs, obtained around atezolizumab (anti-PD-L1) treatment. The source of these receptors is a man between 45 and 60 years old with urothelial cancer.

The CDR3 DNA sequence: TGTGCCTGGAACACAGGAACAGATACGCAGTATTTT. Its translation: CAWNTGTDTQYF. The chain joins TRBV30 to TRBJ2-3; TRBD1 might be the D (5 bases). CDR3 length equals 12 residues. V shed 4 bases and J shed 3 bases, with 8 bases lying between them. Germline CDR1 GTSNPN, CDR2 SVGIG (reference sequence).

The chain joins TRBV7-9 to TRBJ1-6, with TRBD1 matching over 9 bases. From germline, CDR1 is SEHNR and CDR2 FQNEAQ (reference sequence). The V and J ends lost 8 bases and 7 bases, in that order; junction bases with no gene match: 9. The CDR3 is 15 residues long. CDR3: CASGLTGTGNSPLHF. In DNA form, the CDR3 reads TGTGCCAGCGGTCTGACCGGGACAGGGAATTCACCCCTCCACTTT.

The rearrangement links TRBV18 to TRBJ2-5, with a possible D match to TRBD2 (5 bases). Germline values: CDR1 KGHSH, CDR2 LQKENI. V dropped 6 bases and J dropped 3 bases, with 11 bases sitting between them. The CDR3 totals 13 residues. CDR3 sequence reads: CASSPSGKETQYF. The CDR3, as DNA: TGTGCCAGCTCCCCGAGCGGAAAAGAGACCCAGTACTTC. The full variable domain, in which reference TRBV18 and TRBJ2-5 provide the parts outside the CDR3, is NAGVMQNPRHLVRRRGQEARLRCSPMKGHSHVYWYRQLPEEGLKFMVYLQKENIIDESGMPKERFSAEFPKEGPSILRIQQVVRGDSAAYFCASSPSGKETQYFGPGTRLLVL.

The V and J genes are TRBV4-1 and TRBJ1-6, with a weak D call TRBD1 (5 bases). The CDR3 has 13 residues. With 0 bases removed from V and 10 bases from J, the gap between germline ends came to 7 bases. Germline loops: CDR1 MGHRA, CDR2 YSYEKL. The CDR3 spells CASSQDRGSPLHF. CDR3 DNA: TGCGCCAGCAGCCAAGATCGGGGGTCACCCCTCCACTTT.

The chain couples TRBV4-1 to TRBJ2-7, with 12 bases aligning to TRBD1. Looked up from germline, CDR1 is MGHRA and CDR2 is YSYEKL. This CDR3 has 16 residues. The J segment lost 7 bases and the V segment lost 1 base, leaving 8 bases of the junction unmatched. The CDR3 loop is CASSQAGTGGPREQYF. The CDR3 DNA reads TGCGCCAGCAGCCAAGCCGGGACAGGGGGCCCTCGGGAGCAGTACTTC.

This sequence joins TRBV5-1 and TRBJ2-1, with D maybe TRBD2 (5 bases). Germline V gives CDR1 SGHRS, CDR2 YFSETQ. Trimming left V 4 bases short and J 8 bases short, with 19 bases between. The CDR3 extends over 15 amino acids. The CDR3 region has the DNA TGCGCCAGCAGCCTTACGGACGGGATTTGGGATGAGCAGTTCTTC. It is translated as CASSLTDGIWDEQFF.

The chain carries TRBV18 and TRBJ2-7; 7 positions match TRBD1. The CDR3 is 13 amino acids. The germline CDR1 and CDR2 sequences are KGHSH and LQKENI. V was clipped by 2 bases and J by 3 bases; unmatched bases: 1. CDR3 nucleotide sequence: TGTGCCAGCTCACCAGGACAGGTCTACGAGCAGTACTTC. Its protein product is CASSPGQVYEQYF. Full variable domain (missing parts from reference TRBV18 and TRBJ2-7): NAGVMQNPRHLVRRRGQEARLRCSPMKGHSHVYWYRQLPEEGLKFMVYLQKENIIDESGMPKERFSAEFPKEGPSILRIQQVVRGDSAAYFCASSPGQVYEQYFGPGTRLTVT.

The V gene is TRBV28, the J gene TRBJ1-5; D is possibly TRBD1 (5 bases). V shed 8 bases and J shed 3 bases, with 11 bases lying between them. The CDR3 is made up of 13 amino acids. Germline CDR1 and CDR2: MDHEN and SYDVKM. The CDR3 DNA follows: TGTGCCAGCGGGACTATGCCCAATCAGCCCCAGCATTTT. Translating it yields CASGTMPNQPQHF. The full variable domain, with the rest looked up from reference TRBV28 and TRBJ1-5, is DVKVTQSSRYLVKRTGEKVFLECVQDMDHENMFWYRQDPGLGLRLIYFSYDVKMKEKGDIPEGYSVSREKKERFSLILESASTNQTSMYLCASGTMPNQPQHFGDGTRLSIL.

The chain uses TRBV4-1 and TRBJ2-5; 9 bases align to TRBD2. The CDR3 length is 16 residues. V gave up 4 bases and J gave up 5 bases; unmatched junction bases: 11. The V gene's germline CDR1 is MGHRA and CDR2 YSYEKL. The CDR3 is CASSPMVAGVRETQYF. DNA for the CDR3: TGCGCCAGCAGCCCGATGGTAGCGGGAGTGAGGGAGACCCAGTACTTC.

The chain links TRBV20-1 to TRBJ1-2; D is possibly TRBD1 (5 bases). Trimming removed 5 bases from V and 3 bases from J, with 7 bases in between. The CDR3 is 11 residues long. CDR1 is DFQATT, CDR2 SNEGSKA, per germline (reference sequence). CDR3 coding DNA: TGCAGTGCTCAGGGTCACTATGGCTACACCTTC. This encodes CSAQGHYGYTF.

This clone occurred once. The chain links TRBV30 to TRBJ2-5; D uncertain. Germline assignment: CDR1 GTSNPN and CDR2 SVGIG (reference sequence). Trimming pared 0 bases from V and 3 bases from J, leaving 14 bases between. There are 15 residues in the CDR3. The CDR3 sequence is CAWSVRGWKKETQYF. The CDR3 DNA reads TGTGCCTGGAGTGTACGCGGCTGGAAAAAAGAGACCCAGTACTTC.

CDR3 DNA: TGTGCCAGCAGCCAACAGGGGGCACATTCTAATTCACCCCTCCACTTT. Amino acids: CASSQQGAHSNSPLHF. The chain carries TRBV7-3 and TRBJ1-6; TRBD1 matches 9 bases. V lost 5 bases, J lost 6 bases, and 8 bases stayed unmatched. Germline V CDR1 and CDR2: SGHTA, FQGTGA. The CDR3 is 16 amino acids.

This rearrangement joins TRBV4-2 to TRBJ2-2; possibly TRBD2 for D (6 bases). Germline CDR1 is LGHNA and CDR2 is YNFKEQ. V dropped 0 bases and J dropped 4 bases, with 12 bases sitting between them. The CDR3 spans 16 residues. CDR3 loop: CASSQDAAGRTGELFF. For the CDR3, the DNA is TGTGCCAGCAGCCAAGATGCGGCGGGACGCACCGGGGAGCTGTTTTTT.

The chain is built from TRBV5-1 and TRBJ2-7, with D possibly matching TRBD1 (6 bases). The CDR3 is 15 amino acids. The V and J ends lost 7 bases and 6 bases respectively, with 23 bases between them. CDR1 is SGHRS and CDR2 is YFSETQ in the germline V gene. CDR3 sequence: CASASSYRDKSEQYF. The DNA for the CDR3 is TGCGCCAGCGCCTCATCCTACCGGGACAAAAGCGAGCAGTACTTC.

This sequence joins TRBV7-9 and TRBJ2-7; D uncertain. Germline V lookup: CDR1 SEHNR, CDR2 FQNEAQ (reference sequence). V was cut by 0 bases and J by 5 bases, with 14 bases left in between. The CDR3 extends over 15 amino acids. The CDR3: CASSLAQRFGDEQYF. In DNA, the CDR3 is TGTGCCAGCAGCTTAGCGCAGAGGTTCGGCGACGAGCAGTACTTC.

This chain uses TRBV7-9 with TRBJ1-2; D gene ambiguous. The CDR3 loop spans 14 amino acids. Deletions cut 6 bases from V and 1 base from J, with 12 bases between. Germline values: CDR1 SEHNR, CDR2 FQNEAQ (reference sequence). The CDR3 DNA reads TGTGCCAGCAGAAACCAGGACTTTAACTATGGCTACACCTTC. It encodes CASRNQDFNYGYTF.

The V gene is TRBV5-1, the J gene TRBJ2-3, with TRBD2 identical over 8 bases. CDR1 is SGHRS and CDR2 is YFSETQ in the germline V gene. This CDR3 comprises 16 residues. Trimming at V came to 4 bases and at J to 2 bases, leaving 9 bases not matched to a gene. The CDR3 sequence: CASSAGLAGPTDTQYF. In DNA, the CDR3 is TGCGCCAGCAGCGCCGGACTAGCCGGACCCACAGATACGCAGTATTTT.

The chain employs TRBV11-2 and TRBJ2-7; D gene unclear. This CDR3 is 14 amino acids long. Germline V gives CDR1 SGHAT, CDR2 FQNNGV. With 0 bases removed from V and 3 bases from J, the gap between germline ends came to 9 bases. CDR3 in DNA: TGTGCCAGCAGCTTAGACAGTAGGAGCTACGAGCAGTACTTC. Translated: CASSLDSRSYEQYF.